These 31 T cell receptor beta chains originate from one sample sequenced in a study of shared clonotypes between healthy human individuals (dated by TCRdb to between 2020 and 2021). Receptor libraries were prepared by the immunoSEQ multiplex PCR assay. TCRdb took this table from immuneACCESS and kept in-frame rearrangements with V and J called. Such tables lack part of the clones; where checked against another copy, unresolved V genes explain under half of the gap, and the rest is unexplained. In this sample the table shows 950,000 to 1,100,000 clones, approximately 80% of which occur a single time. 0.55% to 0.7% of the sample lies in the top ten. The specimen was memory CD4+ T cells from PBMCs. The cell subset or site label, as the study defines it: CD45RA-negative fraction. The source is a man aged 18 to 30 in good health. Some clones in this sample may be carry-over from other donors' samples.

The chain joins TRBV9 to TRBJ1-5; D remains unclear. Trimming shortened V by 3 bases and J by 7 bases, and 14 bases separated the two germline ends. Germline V gene data show CDR1 as SGDLS and CDR2 as YYNGEE. This CDR3 has 14 residues. CDR3 nucleotides: TGTGCCAGCAGCGCCTTGGGATCGAGGCAGCCCCAGCATTTT. Translation gives CASSALGSRQPQHF.

Only a few counts were recorded for this clone. This rearrangement joins TRBV5-4 to TRBJ1-2; no firm D call. The CDR3 has 13 amino acids. V lost 1 base to trimming and J lost 8 bases, with 12 bases between them. CDR1 is SGHNT and CDR2 is YYREEE in the germline V gene (reference sequence). The chain's CDR3 is CASSLTDARGYTF. CDR3 nucleotides: TGTGCCAGCAGCTTGACAGACGCTCGGGGCTACACCTTC.

This clone was observed once. The chain couples TRBV5-1 to TRBJ2-3; D unclear. The CDR3 has 13 amino acids. V was cut by 6 bases and J by 2 bases, with 10 bases left in between. Germline assignment: CDR1 SGHRS and CDR2 YFSETQ. CDR3 bases: TGCGCCAGCACTGATCCTCCCACAGATACGCAGTATTTT. It yields the protein CASTDPPTDTQYF. Looking up the rest from reference TRBV5-1 and TRBJ2-3 gives the full variable domain: KAGVTQTPRYLIKTRGQQVTLSCSPISGHRSVSWYQQTPGQGLQFLFEYFSETQRNKGNFPGRFSGRQFSNSRSEMNVSTLELGDSALYLCASTDPPTDTQYFGPGTRLTVL.

The chain joins TRBV7-8 to TRBJ2-1, with 7 bases matching TRBD1. The CDR3 sequence is 13 residues long. Germline CDR1 is SGHVS and CDR2 is FQNEAQ. The ends lost 5 bases at V and 7 bases at J; junction bases unmatched: 5. CDR3 protein: CASSPNRGNEQFF. The DNA for the CDR3 is TGTGCCAGCAGCCCGAACAGGGGTAATGAGCAGTTCTTC.

This clone showed up many times. This chain joins TRBV4-3 and TRBJ2-1, with 10 nucleotides matching TRBD2. Germline trimming cut 0 bases from V and 5 bases from J; bases unmatched to any gene: 7. Germline V gene lookup returns CDR1 LGHNA and CDR2 YSLEER. The CDR3 contains 17 residues. Here the CDR3 reads CASSQDRSLAGDNEQFF. Here the CDR3 DNA reads TGCGCCAGCAGCCAAGATAGGTCGCTAGCGGGAGACAATGAGCAGTTCTTC.

The gene calls are TRBV10-1 and TRBJ2-1, with D tentatively TRBD2 (6 bases). The CDR3 runs 13 residues. Between the trimmed V and J ends, which lost 2 bases and 9 bases, there was a span of 11 bases. Germline lookup yields CDR1 WNHNN and CDR2 SYGVQD (reference sequence). The CDR3 protein is CASSEVRRGEQFF. CDR3 coding DNA: TGCGCCAGCAGTGAGGTTCGGCGGGGTGAGCAGTTCTTC.

The chain carries TRBV27 and TRBJ2-5; the D call may be TRBD1 or TRBD2 (6 bases each). Trimming took 6 bases from V and 5 from J, leaving 22 bases between them. Germline V gene lookup returns CDR1 MNHEY and CDR2 SMNVEV (reference sequence). The CDR3 covers 16 residues. CDR3 sequence (DNA): TGTGCCAGCAGCCATAGGGGGGAGACCCGGGGGGAGACCCAGTACTTC. It is translated as CASSHRGETRGETQYF.

V gene TRBV2 combines with J gene TRBJ2-3; perhaps D is TRBD1 or TRBD2 (5 bases each). The CDR3 totals 13 residues. The ends were cut back, 8 bases at V and 1 base at J, with 10 bases in the middle. CDR1 is SNHLY, CDR2 FYNNEI, per germline. The CDR3 nucleotides read TGTGCCAGCGGGACCCCTGGCACAGATACGCAGTATTTT. This sequence encodes CASGTPGTDTQYF.

This rearrangement joins TRBV28 to TRBJ1-1; D is unclear. The V gene's germline CDR1 is MDHEN and CDR2 SYDVKM. Trimming pared 7 bases from V and 0 bases from J, leaving 9 bases between. The CDR3 is 13 residues long. In DNA, the CDR3 is TGTGCCAGCAATCGGCTTATGAACACTGAAGCTTTCTTT. As protein: CASNRLMNTEAFF.

This clone occurred many times. The chain is built from TRBV30 and TRBJ2-6; D is unclear. The CDR3 is made up of 12 amino acids. CDR1 is GTSNPN, CDR2 SVGIG, per germline (reference sequence). V dropped 4 bases and J dropped 12 bases, with 13 bases sitting between them. Here the CDR3 reads CAWNPQITVLTF. The CDR3 nucleotides read TGTGCCTGGAACCCCCAGATCACCGTCCTGACTTTC.

The chain recombines TRBV7-2 with TRBJ1-1; 8 bases match TRBD1. The germline gives CDR1 SGHTA, CDR2 FQGNSA. The length of the CDR3 is 16 residues. V shed 1 base, J shed 4 bases, and the junction held 8 bases outside the gene matches. The CDR3, as DNA: TGTGCCAGCAGCTTAGGGACAGGGCTGCGGGGCACTGAAGCTTTCTTT. It is translated as CASSLGTGLRGTEAFF.

This chain joins TRBV6-1 and TRBJ1-2; 7 nucleotides align to TRBD1. V was clipped by 5 bases and J by 1 base; unmatched bases: 7. This CDR3 region has 15 residues. Per the germline V gene, CDR1 is MNHNS and CDR2 is SASEGT. CDR3 region: CASSLHRGFNYGYTF. CDR3 in DNA: TGTGCCAGCAGTCTCCACAGGGGTTTTAACTATGGCTACACCTTC.

The chain carries TRBV29-1 and TRBJ2-1, with 8 bases aligning to TRBD2. The CDR3 loop spans 15 amino acids. J was trimmed by 4 bases and V by 3 bases; bases with no gene match: 8. Germline CDR1 reads SQVTM; CDR2 reads ANQGSEA. As DNA, the CDR3 is TGCAGCGTTGATCGTGCCGGACTAGCATACAATGAGCAGTTCTTC. It codes for CSVDRAGLAYNEQFF.

The CDR3 nucleotides are TGCGCCAGCTGGGGACAGGAGGCCACAGAAGCTTTCTTT. Translated, it gives CASWGQEATEAFF. This sequence joins TRBV5-1 and TRBJ1-1; 8 positions agree with TRBD1. V gave up 7 bases and J gave up 8 bases; unmatched junction bases: 10. The CDR3 has 13 residues. Germline values: CDR1 SGHRS, CDR2 YFSETQ.

This clone came up a few times. The chain combines TRBV18 with TRBJ1-2; D not certain. Per germline, CDR1 KGHSH and CDR2 LQKENI. This CDR3 has 17 residues. The V end was cut by 4 bases, the J end by 1 base, with 19 bases between. The CDR3: CASSLRSAGRNNYGYTF. CDR3 DNA sequence: TGTGCCAGCTCACTTAGGTCCGCCGGTCGAAATAACTATGGCTACACCTTC.

As regards this clone: A read error is likely here: a far larger clone is one base away. CDR3 bases: TGTGCCAGCAGCCAAGATGGAATGGGGGAGCGGTTTTTT. As protein: CASSQDGMGERFF. V gene TRBV4-2 combines with J gene TRBJ2-2, with D perhaps TRBD1 or TRBD2 (5 bases each). The CDR3 consists of 13 residues. CDR1 and CDR2 (germline): LGHNA, YNFKEQ.

The V call is TRBV11-2, the J call TRBJ2-5; D ambiguous. Germline CDR1 and CDR2: SGHAT and FQNNGV. Trimming pared 5 bases from V and 5 bases from J, leaving 15 bases between. CDR3 size: 14 residues. The DNA for the CDR3 is TGTGCCAGCAGCCCCAGTCCCAGTCGGGAGACCCAGTACTTC. Translated: CASSPSPSRETQYF.

This clone came up once. The chain couples TRBV7-3 to TRBJ2-7, with 11 bases aligning to TRBD2. Trimming cost V 4 bases and J 6 bases; bases outside gene matches: 8. CDR1 is SGHTA, CDR2 FQGTGA, per germline. The CDR3 runs to 15 residues. The CDR3 bases are TGTGCCAGCAGCTGGCCCTGGACTAGCGGGCCCGAGCAGTACTTC. Encoded protein: CASSWPWTSGPEQYF. Variable domain in full (rest from reference TRBV7-3 and TRBJ2-7): GAGVSQTPSNKVTEKGKYVELRCDPISGHTALYWYRQSLGQGPEFLIYFQGTGAADDSGLPNDRFFAVRPEGSVSTLKIQRTERGDSAVYLCASSWPWTSGPEQYFGPGTRLTVT.

This chain links TRBV11-3 with TRBJ2-2; D could derive from TRBD1 or TRBD2 (5 bases each). This CDR3 spans 14 amino acids. The germline V gene has CDR1 SGHNT and CDR2 YENEEA. The V end lost 4 bases, the J end lost 2 bases, and 8 bases lay between the germline ends. The CDR3 DNA reads as TGTGCCAGCAGCTCTGGGGGAAACACCGGGGAGCTGTTTTTT. Translation gives CASSSGGNTGELFF.

Details on this clone: Different DNA sequences within this sample yield the same CDR3. The chain recombines TRBV28 with TRBJ1-2; D is uncertain. Trimming stripped 3 bases from V and 4 bases from J, with 12 bases between. Germline V gene sequence: CDR1 MDHEN, CDR2 SYDVKM. The CDR3 consists of 14 residues. CDR3 nucleotide sequence: TGTGCCAGCAGTTTCCGGGTCGTCGGCTATGGCTACACCTTC. This codes for CASSFRVVGYGYTF.

V gene TRBV28 combines with J gene TRBJ1-1, with D perhaps TRBD1 (5 bases). Trimming left V 4 bases short and J 2 bases short, with 11 bases between. This CDR3 comprises 14 residues. Germline lookup yields CDR1 MDHEN and CDR2 SYDVKM. The CDR3 reads CASSSQGPNTEAFF. DNA for the CDR3: TGTGCCAGCAGTTCTCAGGGACCAAACACTGAAGCTTTCTTT.

This clone was found once. This chain links TRBV6-6 with TRBJ2-6; no firm D call. The CDR3 contains 14 residues. Germline V gene data show CDR1 as MNHNY and CDR2 as SVGAGI (reference sequence). Deletions cut 5 bases from V and 0 bases from J, with 5 bases between. The CDR3 spells CASSKSSGANVLTF. DNA of the CDR3: TGTGCCAGCAGTAAGAGCTCTGGGGCCAACGTCCTGACTTTC.

The V and J genes are TRBV2 and TRBJ2-7, with TRBD1 matching over 7 bases. This CDR3 spans 16 amino acids. The V gene's germline CDR1 is SNHLY and CDR2 FYNNEI. The J segment lost 3 bases and the V segment lost 7 bases, leaving 15 bases of the junction unmatched. This CDR3 reads CASKVSPGQMIYEQYF. The CDR3 coding sequence is TGTGCCAGCAAGGTCTCCCCGGGACAGATGATCTACGAGCAGTACTTC.

The chain uses TRBV7-3 and TRBJ2-5; possible D gene TRBD2, 5 bases. The CDR3 consists of 14 residues. V dropped 5 bases and J dropped 13 bases, with 23 bases sitting between them. CDR1 is SGHTA, CDR2 FQGTGA, per germline. CDR3 coding DNA: TGTGCCAGCAGCCCTCCGGGGTCCGGCCGCCTCCTGTACTTC. Protein product: CASSPPGSGRLLYF.

The chain couples TRBV19 to TRBJ1-5; D gene ambiguous. In germline, CDR1 is LNHDA, CDR2 SQIVND (reference sequence). V shed 6 bases and J shed 1 base, with 10 bases lying between them. This CDR3 is built from 14 residues. CDR3 in DNA: TGTGCCAGTAGACTGGGAGGCAGCAATCAGCCCCAGCATTTT. Translation gives CASRLGGSNQPQHF.

The chain links TRBV4-3 to TRBJ2-5; D is ambiguous. This CDR3 is 13 amino acids long. V lost 4 bases, J lost 2 bases, and 8 bases lay in between. The germline CDR1 and CDR2 sequences are LGHNA and YSLEER. The DNA of the CDR3 is TGCGCCAGCAGCCCGTGGGGACAAGAGACCCAGTACTTC. This translates into CASSPWGQETQYF.

The rearrangement joins TRBV11-3 to TRBJ2-5; D is undetermined. This CDR3 has 13 residues. Germline values: CDR1 SGHNT, CDR2 YENEEA. V was pared by 0 bases and J by 2 bases, with 4 bases between. DNA for the CDR3: TGTGCCAGCAGCTTAGATTGGCAAGAGACCCAGTACTTC. This codes for CASSLDWQETQYF.

V and J are TRBV10-3 and TRBJ2-3; 9 positions match TRBD1. CDR3 length: 16 amino acids. Germline values: CDR1 ENHRY, CDR2 SYGVKD. The trim removed 0 bases at V and 5 bases at J, leaving 6 bases unmatched. The CDR3 spells CAISESKGQGKDTQYF. CDR3 nucleotide sequence: TGTGCCATCAGTGAGTCGAAGGGACAGGGAAAAGATACGCAGTATTTT.

This rearrangement joins TRBV9 to TRBJ2-3, with 9 bases aligning to TRBD2. V lost 0 bases, J lost 0 bases, and 8 bases stayed unmatched. Germline CDR1 reads SGDLS; CDR2 reads YYNGEE. The CDR3 has 18 residues. The CDR3 spells CASSVGSAGGSSTDTQYF. CDR3 in DNA: TGTGCCAGCAGCGTAGGATCTGCGGGAGGGTCTAGCACAGATACGCAGTATTTT.

The sample holds a few counts of this clone. The chain links TRBV9 to TRBJ1-1, with TRBD1 as a possible D gene (5 bases). This CDR3 has 14 amino acids. V shed 4 bases and J shed 1 base, with 11 bases lying between them. Germline CDR1 and CDR2: SGDLS and YYNGEE. CDR3: CASSRGTANTEAFF. For the CDR3, the DNA is TGTGCCAGCAGCCGTGGGACGGCGAACACTGAAGCTTTCTTT.

This chain links TRBV7-9 with TRBJ2-2; D is undetermined. Trimming removed 6 bases at V and 6 bases at J, with 8 bases between. CDR1 and CDR2 (germline): SEHNR, FQNEAQ (reference sequence). This CDR3 has 12 amino acids. The DNA of the CDR3 is TGTGCCAGCAGAGTTTCAGCCGGGGAGCTGTTTTTT. Protein sequence: CASRVSAGELFF.